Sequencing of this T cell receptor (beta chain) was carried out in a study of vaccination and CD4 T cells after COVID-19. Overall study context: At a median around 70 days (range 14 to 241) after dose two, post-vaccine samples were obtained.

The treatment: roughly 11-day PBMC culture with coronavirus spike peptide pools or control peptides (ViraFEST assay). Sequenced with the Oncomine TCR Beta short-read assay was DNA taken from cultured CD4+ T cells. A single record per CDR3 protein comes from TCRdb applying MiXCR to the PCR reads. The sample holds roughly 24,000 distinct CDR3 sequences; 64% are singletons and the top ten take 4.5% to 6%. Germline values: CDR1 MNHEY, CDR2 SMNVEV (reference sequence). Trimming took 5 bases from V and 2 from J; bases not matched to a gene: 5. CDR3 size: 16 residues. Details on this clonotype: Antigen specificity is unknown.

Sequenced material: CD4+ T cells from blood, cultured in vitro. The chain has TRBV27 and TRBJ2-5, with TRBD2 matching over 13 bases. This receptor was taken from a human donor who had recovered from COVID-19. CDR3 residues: CASSPGTSGKQETQYF. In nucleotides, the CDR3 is TGTGCCAGCAGTCCCGGGACTAGCGGGAAACAAGAGACCCAGTACTTC.